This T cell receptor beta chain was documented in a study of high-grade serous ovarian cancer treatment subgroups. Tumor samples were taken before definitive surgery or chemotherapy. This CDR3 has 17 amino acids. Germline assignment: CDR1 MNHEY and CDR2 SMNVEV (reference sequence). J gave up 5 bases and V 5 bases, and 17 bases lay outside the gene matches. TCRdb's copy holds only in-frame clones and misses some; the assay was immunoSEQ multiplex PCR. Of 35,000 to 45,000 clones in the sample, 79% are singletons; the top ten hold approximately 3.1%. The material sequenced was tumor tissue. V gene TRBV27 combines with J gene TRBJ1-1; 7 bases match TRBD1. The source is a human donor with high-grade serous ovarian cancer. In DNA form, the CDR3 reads TGTGCCAGCAGTCCGTCGTCCCCCCCGACAGGGCGGACTGAAGCTTTCTTT. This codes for CASSPSSPPTGRTEAFF.